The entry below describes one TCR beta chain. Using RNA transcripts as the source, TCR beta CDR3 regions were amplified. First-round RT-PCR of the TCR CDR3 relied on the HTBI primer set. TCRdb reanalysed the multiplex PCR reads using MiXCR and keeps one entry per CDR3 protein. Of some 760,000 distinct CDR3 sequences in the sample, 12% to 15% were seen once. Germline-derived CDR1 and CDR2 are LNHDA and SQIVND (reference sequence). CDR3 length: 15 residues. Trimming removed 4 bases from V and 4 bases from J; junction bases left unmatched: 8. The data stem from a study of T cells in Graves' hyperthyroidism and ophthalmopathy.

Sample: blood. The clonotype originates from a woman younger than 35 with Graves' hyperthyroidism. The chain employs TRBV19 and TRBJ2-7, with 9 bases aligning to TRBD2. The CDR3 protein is CASSTIEAGGYEQYF. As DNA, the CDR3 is TGTGCCAGTAGTACAATTGAAGCGGGAGGTTACGAGCAGTACTTC. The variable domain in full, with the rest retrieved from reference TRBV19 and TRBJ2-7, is DGGITQSPKYLFRKEGQNVTLSCEQNLNHDAMYWYRQDPGQGLRLIYYSQIVNDFQKGDIAEGYSVSREKKESFPLTVTSAQKNPTAFYLCASSTIEAGGYEQYFGPGTRLTVT.